What follows is one TCR beta chain and its context. Its antigen target is currently unknown. No much larger clonotype is one base removed from it; base qualities were not supplied. These data are taken from a study of cytomegalovirus exposure and HLA in healthy donors (dated by TCRdb to the late 2010s). Regarding the complete study: An earlier analysis of roughly 500 of the donors reported around 280 Gb of sequence data and around 120 million unique TCR beta sequences obtained from about 179 million T cells. Several DR-DQ haplotypes were handled as single units for association and clustering because linkage in the cohort was strong. Genome-wide SNP genotypes for about three fifths of the 666 donors were used in a later genetic analysis, which treated that subset as a discovery cohort. All discovery cohort repertoires had been generated on a single sequencing platform. A later analysis re-analyzed previously published TCR beta repertoires from approximately 700 donors and added high-resolution HLA genotyping to study TCR occurrence patterns. The genetic ancestry cluster associated with self-reported Caucasian donors included 81% of the 300 to 450 genotyped donors. An earlier analysis of around 580 of the donors used high-throughput TCR beta sequencing to judge whether each TCR beta V gene segment behaved as functional or pseudogenic. The number of donors typed differed by locus, with about 629-630 for A, B, C, DRB1 and DQB1, 522 for DQA1, 600 to 610 for DPA1, and around 460 for DPB1. Alongside the repertoire data, information on donor age, sex, ethnicity and CMV serostatus was compiled. To predict cytomegalovirus infection status, the study brought together high-throughput TCR immunosequencing, statistical association of individual TCRs with disease status, and machine learning. Besides the first cohort of 550 to 750 subjects, a separate validation cohort made up of around 120 different subjects was used. HLA typing included class I and class II loci at four-digit resolution. Rather than drawing on any new phenotypic data, the later analysis identified candidate immune exposures from TCR beta sequences and the way those sequences occurred across donors. Across 398 genotyped donors of the cohort, an average of about 240,000 unique TCR beta nucleotide sequences per donor were sequenced, and 15% to 20% of those sequences were non-productive. Using immunosequencing, the study profiled T cell repertoires from about 620 subjects and related those repertoires to cytomegalovirus serostatus. The study was designed to test whether signatures of past pathogen exposure could be identified by cataloging public T cell receptors. An early release that covered some 640 HLA-typed donors contained approximately 300 gigabases of sequencing data and 85 million to 100 million unique TCR sequences.

Library preparation was by the immunoSEQ multiplex PCR assay. For the multiplex PCR, a mixture combining 60 forward primers for TCR Vbeta segments and 13 reverse primers for TCR Jbeta segments was used. The CDR3 region of rearranged TCR beta genes was amplified from genomic DNA with a multiplex PCR assay. On the Illumina HiSeq System, the amplified TCR beta libraries were sequenced as 87-base-pair reads. Per the original workflow: In a later analysis, tens of millions of unique TCR beta chains were counted across the 666 repertoires, and approximately 9.9 million of these chains were shared by at least two donors. A nearest-neighbor algorithm error-corrected the raw reads and collapsed the reads into unique sequences, merging closely related sequences to remove PCR and sequencing errors. To assign V, D and J gene segments, CDR3 sequences were aligned to IMGT reference sequences. For a sequence to be retained, a match of at least six nucleotides was required to both a V gene segment and a J gene segment. A rearrangement was called productive if the CDR3 had no stop codons and remained in frame with V and J, and every other rearrangement was called non-productive. Following IMGT convention, CDR3 was defined as the stretch from the second conserved V-encoded cysteine to the conserved J-encoded phenylalanine. Sequences without an unambiguous match to a single V gene segment were excluded from the earlier analysis of 587 of the donors. In an earlier analysis of about 590 of the donors, a V segment was called functional when productive rearrangements were above 56.7%, and segregating when the standard deviation between donors exceeded 5%. A statistical classification framework was built to diagnose cytomegalovirus status from the catalog of TCR beta chain sequences. In a later analysis, V and J genes were assigned by comparing TCR nucleotide sequences against IMGT/GENE-DB human TR gene sequences. In a later analysis, CDR3 sequences and most-parsimonious VDJ recombination scenarios were assigned using the TCRdist pipeline. In a later analysis, every TCR beta chain was defined by the combination of its CDR3 amino acid sequence and its V-gene family, and reads without a unique V-gene family were dropped. As a way to deal with suspected cross-contamination and a sequencing artifact, a later analysis dropped approximately 570 nucleotide sequences that were highly shared and had low generation probability. In a later analysis, a clonal expansion index was calculated for each public chain from normalized within-repertoire ranks of inferred template counts. Generation probabilities in a later analysis came from a VDJ recombination model fitted to out-of-frame rearrangements, and those results were checked against IGoR. Hypergeometric tests were used in a later analysis to score TCR-TCR, TCR-HLA and TCR-CMV co-occurrence, with a repertoire-size bias correction applied to the TCR pairs. False discovery rates were estimated in a later analysis by permuting HLA or CMV assignments 20 times. In a later analysis, co-occurring TCRs were grouped with DBSCAN, and TCRdist sequence similarity was added when clustering was performed within HLA-allele-positive subsets. Co-occurrence clustering excluded repertoires with fewer than 30,000 or more than 120,000 public chains, plus five with anomalous nucleotide sharing. TCRdb carries this immuneACCESS record with in-frame sequences only. Its versions omit some clonotypes, under half of them owing to an unresolved V gene in the studies checked, with the rest unexplained. The DNA was the basis for D and trimming; V, J and clone size are from that table. The sample records 150,000 or so clones, 73% of which are singletons. The ten largest clonotypes hold around 1.6% of the sample.

The junction shows trimming of 3 bases on V and 0 bases on J, and the gene matches do not reach 4 bases of it. From a lookup of the germline V gene, CDR1 and CDR2 are SGHDN and FVKESK. The CDR3 numbers 17 residues from cysteine through phenylalanine. Here the CDR3 DNA is all that survives: 51 bases in frame from base 1. Study-level results and caveats: A group of highly shared sequence variants was considered likely to be a technical artifact of the sequencing pipeline. Assigning TCR associations to individual alleles was difficult when HLA alleles, especially DR and DQ, strongly co-occurred. Because the 87-base-pair reads could not distinguish some IMGT-functional V segments, including TRBV6-2 and TRBV6-3, those segments were excluded. A later analysis reported that several top co-occurrence clusters appeared linked to parvovirus B19, influenza, CMV and Epstein-Barr virus. A total of 150 or so TCR beta chains were listed by the study as associated with cytomegalovirus. In both the original and validation cohorts, the classifier was reported to diagnose cytomegalovirus status with high specificity and sensitivity. The presence/absence analyses assumed that sequencing depth was roughly uniform across donors, and that assumption may not be true. According to a later analysis, most CMV-associated TCR beta chains appeared to be HLA-restricted, and the HLA associations seemed to be driven largely by CMV exposure. Most TCR sequences were seen in very few donors, while some public TCRs were found in many individuals. Over 15 rarely observed V segments, including chromosome 9 orphons, were excluded from the earlier analysis of 550 to 700 of the donors because counts were too low. In a later analysis, HLA-associated TCR beta chains showed more clonal expansion and lower generation probabilities than non-associated chains that were equally common. V-gene and J-gene trimming of TCR beta chains was associated with a missense DCLRE1C variant in a later genetic analysis, and the association was replicated in an independent cohort. The authors suggested that the approach could potentially be extended to other disease states and immunological phenotypes. Correlated functional status among segregating V segments might be attributable to linkage disequilibrium, but an unknown experimental factor could not be ruled out. Immune exposure information for the cohort was limited to CMV serostatus. The cohort was sequenced for TCR beta chains only, and without alpha or paired-chain data the features that could be detected were limited. An earlier analysis of several hundred of the donors showed that most TCR beta V segments appeared in productive rearrangements either about 87% or about 30% of the time, which broadly matched IMGT annotations. Specific HLA alleles were associated with 15,000 to 20,000 TCR beta sequences at a false discovery rate of 0.05 in a later analysis. A later genetic analysis reported fewer N-insertions in productive TCRs among donors in an Asian-associated ancestry cluster than the roughly 690-donor mean. A later analysis found that TCR association rates varied across HLA loci, with DRB1 alleles showing the most associated TCRs and HLA-C alleles the fewest. A further reported finding was that TCR beta sequences accurately predicted the HLA-A and HLA-B alleles for most subjects in the first cohort. In vitro tests confirmed that a few of the cytomegalovirus-associated TCR beta chains recognize cytomegalovirus antigens. HLA typing was unavailable for some donors at each locus, so association tests used only the typed subset.

In total, roughly 670 healthy bone marrow donors made up the cohort. At the time of sampling, all cohort members were nominally healthy, though unrecorded immune exposures were likely present. The donor was CMV seronegative and belonged to the group of 352 seronegative cohort members. Every donor gave a peripheral blood sample, and the peripheral blood mononuclear cells from that sample were used for TCR beta sequencing. The Qiagen DNeasy Blood Extraction Kit was used to extract genomic DNA from the blood cell samples. The sequence was obtained from a woman under 30 in good health and CMV-seronegative. The chain is assembled from TRBV14 and TRBJ2-2, and TRBD1 aligns with 10 junction nucleotides. The sequenced material came from PBMCs. The CDR3 sequence is CASSHPTGGANTGELFF. The DNA is TGTGCCAGCAGCCACCCGACAGGGGGCGCGAACACCGGGGAGCTGTTTTTT.